These 2 T cell receptor beta chains originate from one sample sequenced in a study of read filtering for tumor transcriptome and immune sequencing. This library used roughly 370 ng RNA and molecular barcoded adaptors spanning alpha/delta and beta/gamma chains. TCRdb recomputed calls from the reads with MiXCR, one row per CDR3 protein. The sample records 60,000 or so distinct CDR3 sequences, around 20% being singletons. The sample taken for sequencing was a population of CD138-negative cells sorted from bone marrow. The receptors derive from a donor at least 40 years old with multiple myeloma.

This clonotype was recorded many times. This chain joins TRBV7-3 and TRBJ2-3; D call uncertain. The CDR3 has 15 amino acids. CDR1 is SGHTA and CDR2 is FQGTGA in the germline V gene. Between the trimmed V and J ends, which lost 2 bases and 2 bases, there was a span of 11 bases. CDR3 sequence (DNA): TGTGCCAGCAGCTTACAGAGCGACCACACAGATACGCAGTATTTT. Amino acids: CASSLQSDHTDTQYF.

The chain has TRBV9 and TRBJ1-1; TRBD1 aligns across 9 bases. V trimming: 3 bases; J trimming: 6 bases; junction bases outside the gene matches: 9. Looked up from germline, CDR1 is SGDLS and CDR2 is YYNGEE. CDR3 length equals 15 residues. The CDR3 DNA follows: TGTGCCAGCAGCGAGGGGACAGGGTTTGGCGCTGAAGCTTTCTTT. Translated, it gives CASSEGTGFGAEAFF.